The entry below gives a single T cell receptor (beta chain) sequence along with its context. The length of the CDR3 is 15 residues. V trimming: 2 bases; J trimming: 6 bases; junction bases outside the gene matches: 10. Germline V gene data show CDR1 as SGHTA and CDR2 as FQGNSA. The treatment: some 20 received Ad26.COV2.S at low or high dose, single or two shots; roughly five received placebo; per-sample allocation not given. Sampling happened 63 days after the first vaccine or placebo injection. It was an adult aged 18-55 years in Boston who was the donor. The data stem from a study of Ad26.COV2.S vaccination and SARS-CoV-2 variants. Profiled with immunoSEQ multiplex PCR; TCRdb holds only in-frame clones, not every one. The data show 440,000 or so clones, approximately 90% seen once.

The receptor was derived from a person between 18 and 60 years old who received the Ad26.COV2.S COVID-19 vaccine or a placebo. The sequenced sample was peripheral blood, obtained in a trial of Ad26.COV2.S vaccine versus placebo. J is TRBJ2-7 and V is TRBV7-2; 7 bases fit TRBD1. CDR3 bases: TGTGCCAGCAGCTTATTTCAGAGGGGGCAGGGCGAGCAGTACTTC. Translating gives CASSLFQRGQGEQYF.